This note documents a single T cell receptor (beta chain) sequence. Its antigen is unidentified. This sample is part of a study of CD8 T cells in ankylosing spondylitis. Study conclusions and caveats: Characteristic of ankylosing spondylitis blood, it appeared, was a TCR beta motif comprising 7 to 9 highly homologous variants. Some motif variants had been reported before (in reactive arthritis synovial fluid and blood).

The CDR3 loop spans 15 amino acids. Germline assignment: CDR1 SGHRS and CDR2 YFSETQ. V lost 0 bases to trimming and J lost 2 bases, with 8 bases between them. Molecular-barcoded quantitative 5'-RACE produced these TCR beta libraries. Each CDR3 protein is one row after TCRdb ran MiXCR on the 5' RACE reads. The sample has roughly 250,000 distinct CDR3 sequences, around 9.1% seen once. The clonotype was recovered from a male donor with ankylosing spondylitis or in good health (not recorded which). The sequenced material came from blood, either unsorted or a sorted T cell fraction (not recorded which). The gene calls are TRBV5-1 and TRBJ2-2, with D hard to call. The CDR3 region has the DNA TGCGCCAGCAGCTTGGTACAGACCAACACCGGGGAGCTGTTTTTT. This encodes CASSLVQTNTGELFF. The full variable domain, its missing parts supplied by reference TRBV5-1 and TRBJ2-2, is KAGVTQTPRYLIKTRGQQVTLSCSPISGHRSVSWYQQTPGQGLQFLFEYFSETQRNKGNFPGRFSGRQFSNSRSEMNVSTLELGDSALYLCASSLVQTNTGELFFGEGSRLTVL.